Below, 17 T cell receptor beta chains from the same sample are listed, as sequenced in a study of T cell changes during pregnancy in multiple sclerosis. The data were produced by immunoSEQ multiplex PCR, yet TCRdb's version contains in-frame clones alone and is incomplete. Of more than 65,000 clones in the sample, roughly 93% are singletons; the top ten hold about 0.93%. Sample: peripheral blood, taken in the first trimester of pregnancy. These receptors all come from a female donor with multiple sclerosis, enrolled in a pregnancy study.

The chain recombines TRBV19 with TRBJ2-1; perhaps TRBD2 as D (6 bases). The CDR3 is 13 residues long. The V gene's germline CDR1 is LNHDA and CDR2 SQIVND (reference sequence). The CDR3 DNA follows: TGTGGAACTCTGGGCGGGGTTTACAATGAGCAGTTCTTC. It encodes CGTLGGVYNEQFF.

This sequence joins TRBV2 and TRBJ1-2; D ambiguous. The V and J ends lost 4 bases and 10 bases respectively, with 19 bases between them. Germline V CDR1 and CDR2: SNHLY, FYNNEI. CDR3 size: 14 residues. CDR3 sequence: CASSVDGRGVDYTF. The CDR3 coding sequence is TGTGCCAGCAGTGTTGACGGCCGGGGTGTGGACTACACCTTC.

The chain uses TRBV5-4 and TRBJ2-4, with 14 bases lining up with TRBD2. V lost 1 base to trimming and J lost 5 bases; unmatched junction nucleotides: 11. This CDR3 spans 19 amino acids. CDR1 is SGHNT and CDR2 is YYREEE in the germline V gene (reference sequence). The CDR3: CASSLIGGLAGVPENIQYF. The CDR3 nucleotides read TGTGCCAGCAGCTTGATTGGGGGACTAGCGGGGGTCCCCGAAAACATTCAGTACTTC.

The chain combines TRBV7-2 with TRBJ1-4; a weak D match, TRBD1 (6 bases). The CDR3 is 15 residues long. Germline CDR1 SGHTA, CDR2 FQGNSA. V was cut by 1 base and J by 10 bases, with 16 bases left in between. DNA for the CDR3: TGTGCCAGCAGCTTAGGGAGTCAGGGGATCGGAAAACTGTTTTTT. Translation gives CASSLGSQGIGKLFF.

The CDR3 sequence: CASSVRTGMNTEAFF. The CDR3 bases are TGTGCCAGCAGCGTCCGGACGGGGATGAACACTGAAGCTTTCTTT. This chain joins TRBV11-2 and TRBJ1-1, with D unclear. V lost 5 bases and J 0 bases, leaving 13 bases between the germline ends. The germline V gene encodes CDR1 SGHAT and CDR2 FQNNGV. The CDR3 runs 15 residues.

The chain carries TRBV7-2 and TRBJ2-7; TRBD1 is a possible D gene (5 bases). The V end was cut by 3 bases, the J end by 5 bases, with 11 bases between. CDR1 and CDR2 (germline): SGHTA, FQGNSA. CDR3 length: 13 amino acids. The CDR3 coding sequence is TGTGCCAGCAGCTTGATTCAGGGTAACGAGCAGTACTTC. It translates to CASSLIQGNEQYF.

CDR3 sequence reads: CASSSVAGTTYEQYF. The CDR3 DNA sequence: TGTGCCAGCAGCTCTGTTGCGGGTACGACCTACGAGCAGTACTTC. The chain links TRBV7-9 to TRBJ2-7; D is perhaps TRBD2 (5 bases). V lost 4 bases and J lost 2, with 15 bases in between. The CDR3 spans 15 residues. Germline V gene sequence: CDR1 SEHNR, CDR2 FQNEAQ (reference sequence).

This clone was seen once. The chain employs TRBV7-3 and TRBJ2-2; 7 bases are a match to TRBD1. From germline, CDR1 is SGHTA and CDR2 FQGTGA. Unmatched junction bases numbered 5, after V lost 6 bases and J lost 4 bases. The CDR3 consists of 14 residues. The CDR3 coding sequence is TGTGCCAGCAGGGCCACAGGGGCCACCGGGGAGCTGTTTTTT. This translates into CASRATGATGELFF.

This chain joins TRBV27 and TRBJ1-1; D gene ambiguous. V was pared by 6 bases and J by 5 bases, with 16 bases between. Germline V gives CDR1 MNHEY, CDR2 SMNVEV (reference sequence). The CDR3 is 14 residues long. The DNA of the CDR3 is TGTGCCAGCAGCCCCCATGGGCCCTTGACTGAAGCTTTCTTT. The encoded protein is CASSPHGPLTEAFF.

The chain joins TRBV7-8 to TRBJ2-7, with TRBD1 identical over 7 bases. The germline V gene encodes CDR1 SGHVS and CDR2 FQNEAQ. CDR3 size: 15 residues. Trimming cost V 5 bases and J 2 bases; bases outside gene matches: 9. CDR3 region: CASSRRDRRTYEQYF. CDR3 nucleotides: TGTGCCAGCAGCCGCCGGGACAGAAGAACCTACGAGCAGTACTTC.

This chain links TRBV7-9 with TRBJ2-5, with D possibly TRBD1 on 6 matching bases. Trimming removed 2 bases at V and 5 bases at J, with 15 bases between. In germline, CDR1 is SEHNR, CDR2 FQNEAQ (reference sequence). The CDR3 totals 15 residues. The CDR3 is CASSLSTGTLETQYF. In DNA form, the CDR3 reads TGTGCCAGCAGCTTATCTACAGGGACCCTGGAGACCCAGTACTTC. Complete variable domain (other parts from reference TRBV7-9 and TRBJ2-5): DTGVSQNPRHKITKRGQNVTFRCDPISEHNRLYWYRQTLGQGPEFLTYFQNEAQLEKSRLLSDRFSAERPKGSFSTLEIQRTEQGDSAMYLCASSLSTGTLETQYFGPGTRLLVL.

Regarding this clone: One end of the junction is discordant with germline, which a read error may explain. The chain has TRBV6-5 and TRBJ2-1; no reliable D call. The germline gives CDR1 MNHEY, CDR2 SVGAGI. There are 13 residues in the CDR3. The DNA of the CDR3 is TGTGCCAGCAGTTACTCCGCGAGCAATGGGCAGTTCTTC. Translation: CASSYSASNGQFF.

This sequence joins TRBV2 and TRBJ1-6; D unclear. The CDR3 extends over 13 amino acids. CDR1 is SNHLY, CDR2 FYNNEI, per germline. Deletions cut 2 bases from V and 8 bases from J, with 7 bases between. The CDR3 DNA reads TGTGCCAGCAGTGAACAGGATGATTCACCCCTCCACTTT. This codes for CASSEQDDSPLHF. Full variable domain (remainder filled in from reference TRBV2 and TRBJ1-6): EPEVTQTPSHQVTQMGQEVILRCVPISNHLYFYWYRQILGQKVEFLVSFYNNEISEKSEIFDDQFSVERPDGSNFTLKIRSTKLEDSAMYFCASSEQDDSPLHFGNGTRLTVT.

This chain connects TRBV6-6 to TRBJ2-7; 10 bases align to TRBD2. Germline assignment: CDR1 MNHNY and CDR2 SVGAGI (reference sequence). Losses at the gene ends were 6 bases for V and 6 bases for J; bases not matched to a gene: 8. The CDR3 length is 14 residues. CDR3 sequence reads: CASSTGTSDREQYF. As DNA, the CDR3 is TGTGCCAGCAGCACCGGGACTAGCGACCGCGAGCAGTACTTC.

This clone was detected only a few times. The chain combines TRBV4-2 with TRBJ1-1, with D possibly being TRBD1 (5 bases). Trimming shortened V by 4 bases and J by 11 bases, and 14 bases separated the two germline ends. Germline-derived CDR1 and CDR2 are LGHNA and YNFKEQ. CDR3 length equals 12 residues. The chain's CDR3 is CASSPSREGAFF. The CDR3 coding sequence is TGTGCCAGCAGCCCGTCGAGGGAGGGGGCTTTCTTT.

The chain joins TRBV5-1 to TRBJ2-1; maybe TRBD2 (6 bases). V lost 0 bases and J lost 0, with 10 bases in between. CDR1 SGHRS and CDR2 YFSETQ come from the germline V gene. The CDR3 has 16 residues. The DNA for the CDR3 is TGCGCCAGCAGCTTGGGTGGGAGGAACTCCTACAATGAGCAGTTCTTC. This codes for CASSLGGRNSYNEQFF. Looking up the rest from reference TRBV5-1 and TRBJ2-1 gives the full variable domain: KAGVTQTPRYLIKTRGQQVTLSCSPISGHRSVSWYQQTPGQGLQFLFEYFSETQRNKGNFPGRFSGRQFSNSRSEMNVSTLELGDSALYLCASSLGGRNSYNEQFFGPGTRLTVL.

V gene TRBV4-2 combines with J gene TRBJ2-3; 14 positions match TRBD2. Germline V lookup: CDR1 LGHNA, CDR2 YNFKEQ. This CDR3 is built from 18 residues. Trimming at V came to 3 bases and at J to 4 bases, leaving 9 bases not matched to a gene. The CDR3 protein is CASSQLTSGGVASDTQYF. CDR3 coding DNA: TGTGCCAGCAGCCAGCTGACTAGCGGGGGGGTAGCGTCAGATACGCAGTATTTT.